The 6 T cell receptor beta chains listed next were all sequenced from one sample in a study of regulatory T cells in long-lasting Graves disease. In building TCR beta libraries, iRepertoire HTBI primers were used together with Arm-PCR of CDR3 regions. TCRdb called the multiplex PCR reads again in MiXCR, with one record for every CDR3 protein. The data hold a few hundred thousand distinct CDR3 sequences, with 20% to 25% observed a single time. Time point meaning: persistent/refractory GD, antithyroid drugs over 5 years with positive TRAb. There was RNA extracted from PBMCs, and the TCR library was made from it. The sequencing here drew on peripheral blood mononuclear cells (PBMCs), taken when the disease was refractory, from a patient treated with antithyroid drugs. The receptor set was obtained from a female donor with Graves disease.

The chain has TRBV14 and TRBJ2-2; 11 positions agree with TRBD2. The CDR3 is made up of 19 amino acids. Trimming took 0 bases from V and 5 from J; bases not matched to a gene: 11. Looked up from germline, CDR1 is SGHDN and CDR2 is FVKESK. DNA for the CDR3: TGTGCCAGCAGCCAAGAAGCAGGTCGGCTAGCGGGAGGAACCGGGGAGCTGTTTTTT. Protein sequence: CASSQEAGRLAGGTGELFF. Full variable domain (outside the CDR3, taken from reference TRBV14 and TRBJ2-2): EAGVTQFPSHSVIEKGQTVTLRCDPISGHDNLYWYRRVMGKEIKFLLHFVKESKQDESGMPNNRFLAERTGGTYSTLKVQPAELEDSGVYFCASSQEAGRLAGGTGELFFGEGSRLTVL.

This chain uses TRBV27 with TRBJ1-2; D unresolved. This CDR3 is 15 amino acids long. Germline assignment: CDR1 MNHEY and CDR2 SMNVEV (reference sequence). Trimming left V 0 bases short and J 3 bases short, with 11 bases between. For the CDR3, the DNA is TGTGCCAGCAGTTTATCGATTGATTACTACTATGGCTACACCTTC. Amino acid sequence: CASSLSIDYYYGYTF.

This chain joins TRBV10-3 and TRBJ2-1; 11 nucleotides align to TRBD1. V lost 6 bases to trimming and J lost 6 bases; unmatched junction nucleotides: 7. Germline CDR1 ENHRY, CDR2 SYGVKD. The CDR3 sequence is 15 residues long. The CDR3 is CAISGGQGAINEQFF. The CDR3 coding sequence is TGTGCCATCAGCGGTGGACAGGGGGCAATCAATGAGCAGTTCTTC.

In its sample, this clonotype was seen a few times. J is TRBJ2-7 and V is TRBV15; D is unresolved. The ends were cut back, 0 bases at V and 3 bases at J, with 6 bases in the middle. The CDR3 has 13 residues. Germline V gene data show CDR1 as LNHNV and CDR2 as YYDKDF (reference sequence). CDR3 sequence: CATSRDLGYEQYF. CDR3 sequence (DNA): TGTGCCACCAGCAGAGATCTGGGCTACGAGCAGTACTTC.

This clonotype was counted at least ten times. The V gene is TRBV5-6, the J gene TRBJ2-5; D is perhaps TRBD1 or TRBD2 (5 bases each). Trimming cost V 4 bases and J 4 bases, with 5 bases left between them. This CDR3 region has 11 residues. CDR1 is SGHDT and CDR2 is YYEEEE in the germline V gene. The CDR3 loop reads CASSGGETQYF. The CDR3 region has the DNA TGTGCCAGCAGCGGGGGAGAGACCCAGTACTTC.

This clonotype was detected ten times or more. Here the CDR3 reads CASSRTESYEQYF. CDR3 sequence (DNA): TGTGCCAGCAGCAGGACAGAGTCCTACGAGCAGTACTTC. The V call is TRBV12-3 or TRBV12-4, the J call TRBJ2-7, with D possibly TRBD1 on 6 matching bases. V lost 6 bases and J 1 base, leaving 10 bases between the germline ends. The CDR3 spans 13 residues.